The next 12 T cell receptor beta chains were all read from a single sample in a study of shared clonotypes between healthy human individuals. The assay was immunoSEQ multiplex PCR, and TCRdb's table has in-frame clones only and misses some. The data contain 110,000 or so clones, about 62% of them singletons. Sequenced sample: memory CD8+ T cells sorted from blood. Described subset: CD45RO+ cells pooled with CCR7-negative TemRA cells. The receptors come from a woman aged 25 to 39 in good health.

The CDR3 bases are TGTGCCAGCAGCTCGTCCAGTGGAGGCCCCTACGAGCAGTACTTC. It codes for CASSSSSGGPYEQYF. V gene TRBV2 combines with J gene TRBJ2-7; D may be TRBD2 (5 bases). V shed 6 bases and J shed 2 bases, with 17 bases lying between them. The CDR3 spans 15 residues. Germline assignment: CDR1 SNHLY and CDR2 FYNNEI.

This clone was picked up a small number of times. The rearrangement links TRBV6-4 to TRBJ2-2; 8 bases line up with TRBD2. V gave up 6 bases and J gave up 3 bases; unmatched junction bases: 6. Germline V lookup: CDR1 MRHNA, CDR2 SNTAGT. This CDR3 has 15 residues. CDR3 sequence: CASSPSAGDTGELFF. The CDR3 DNA reads as TGTGCCAGCAGCCCTTCAGCGGGAGACACCGGGGAGCTGTTTTTT.

This chain links TRBV7-9 with TRBJ2-1, with 10 nucleotides matching TRBD2. This CDR3 comprises 17 residues. In germline, CDR1 is SEHNR, CDR2 FQNEAQ (reference sequence). V shed 8 bases, J shed 0 bases, and the junction held 10 bases outside the gene matches. The CDR3 sequence: CASSGLASWSSYNEQFF. DNA for the CDR3: TGTGCCAGCTCGGGACTAGCGTCGTGGAGCTCCTACAATGAGCAGTTCTTC.

The gene calls are TRBV2 and TRBJ2-3; D may match TRBD1 or TRBD2 (6 bases each). This CDR3 spans 15 amino acids. CDR1 and CDR2 from the germline V gene are SNHLY and FYNNEI. V was clipped by 6 bases and J by 5 bases, with 18 bases between them. As DNA, the CDR3 is TGTGCCAGCAGCGAACAGGGAACGGAGGGAGATACGCAGTATTTT. Its protein product is CASSEQGTEGDTQYF.

The CDR3 nucleotides read TGTGCCAGCAGCTTTTATCAGGGGGTAGTGGAGACCCAGTACTTC. Amino acid sequence: CASSFYQGVVETQYF. The gene calls are TRBV5-4 and TRBJ2-5, with TRBD1 identical over 7 bases. The CDR3 loop spans 15 amino acids. The trim removed 2 bases at V and 5 bases at J, leaving 9 bases unmatched. Germline loops: CDR1 SGHNT, CDR2 YYREEE (reference sequence).

V usage is TRBV30 and J usage is TRBJ2-4; D gene unclear. Germline CDR1 reads GTSNPN; CDR2 reads SVGIG (reference sequence). Trimming shortened V by 3 bases and J by 0 bases, and 3 bases separated the two germline ends. The CDR3 totals 12 residues. Written as DNA, the CDR3 is TGTGCCTGGAGAATAGCCAAAAACATTCAGTACTTC. It is translated as CAWRIAKNIQYF.

This clone occurred a few times. Different DNA sequences within this sample yield the same CDR3. The chain uses TRBV5-1 and TRBJ2-1; no definite D call. V gave up 1 base and J gave up 4 bases, with 6 bases separating them. From germline, CDR1 is SGHRS and CDR2 YFSETQ. This CDR3 comprises 13 residues. The CDR3 DNA reads as TGCGCCAGCAGCTTGAACGGTTACAATGAGCAGTTCTTC. Residues: CASSLNGYNEQFF.

The V gene is TRBV2, the J gene TRBJ2-7; D remains ambiguous. Looked up from germline, CDR1 is SNHLY and CDR2 is FYNNEI. The CDR3 totals 11 residues. Trimming stripped 7 bases from V and 5 bases from J, with 9 bases between. The CDR3 nucleotides are TGTGCCAGCAAGCTATCCCACGAGCAGTACTTC. Translating it yields CASKLSHEQYF.

V gene TRBV2 combines with J gene TRBJ1-2; D is unresolved. The CDR3 runs 13 residues. Trimming shortened V by 6 bases and J by 4 bases, and 12 bases separated the two germline ends. Germline V gene lookup returns CDR1 SNHLY and CDR2 FYNNEI. The chain's CDR3 is CASRRVQSYGYTF. CDR3 DNA sequence: TGTGCCAGCAGGAGGGTGCAGAGCTATGGCTACACCTTC.

CDR3 in amino acids: CASSPRGLAGSNEQFF. Written as DNA, the CDR3 is TGTGCCAGCAGCCCCCGGGGACTAGCGGGTAGCAATGAGCAGTTCTTC. V gene TRBV7-3 combines with J gene TRBJ2-1; 12 bases line up with TRBD2. In germline, CDR1 is SGHTA, CDR2 FQGTGA. Germline trimming cut 5 bases from V and 6 bases from J; bases unmatched to any gene: 8. This CDR3 is built from 16 residues.

The J gene is TRBJ2-2, the V gene TRBV25-1, with TRBD1 matching over 7 bases. The ends lost 5 bases at V and 7 bases at J; junction bases unmatched: 4. Germline V gene lookup returns CDR1 MGHDK and CDR2 SYGVNS. The CDR3 has 13 amino acids. The CDR3 sequence is CASSPRGSGELFF. The CDR3 DNA is TGTGCCAGCAGTCCCAGGGGGAGCGGGGAGCTGTTTTTT.

J is TRBJ2-5 and V is TRBV25-1, with D maybe TRBD1 (6 bases). The end of the DNA is better explained by TRBJ2-7, so the J call may be wrong. Germline loops: CDR1 MGHDK, CDR2 SYGVNS. This CDR3 contains 15 residues. The CDR3, as DNA: TGTGCCAGCAGTGGGTCAGGGGCTGGATCCTACGAGCAGTACTTC. Amino acid sequence: CASSGSGAGSYEQYF.